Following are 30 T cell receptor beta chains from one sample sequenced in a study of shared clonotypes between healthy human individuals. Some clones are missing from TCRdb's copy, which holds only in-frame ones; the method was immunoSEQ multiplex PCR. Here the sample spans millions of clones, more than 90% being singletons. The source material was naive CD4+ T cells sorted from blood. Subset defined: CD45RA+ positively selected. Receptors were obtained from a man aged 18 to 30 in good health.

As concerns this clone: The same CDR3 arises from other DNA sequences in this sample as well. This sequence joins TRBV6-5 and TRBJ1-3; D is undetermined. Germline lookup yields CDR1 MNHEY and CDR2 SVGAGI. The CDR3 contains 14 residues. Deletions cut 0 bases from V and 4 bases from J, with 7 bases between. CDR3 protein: CASSYSMGGNTIYF. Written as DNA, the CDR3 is TGTGCCAGCAGTTACTCTATGGGAGGAAACACCATATATTTT.

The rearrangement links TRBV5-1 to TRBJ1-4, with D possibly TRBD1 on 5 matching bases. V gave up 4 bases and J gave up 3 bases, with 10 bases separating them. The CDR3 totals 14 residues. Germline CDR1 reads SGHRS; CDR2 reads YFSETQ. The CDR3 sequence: CASSVGGSNEKLFF. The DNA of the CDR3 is TGCGCCAGCAGCGTTGGGGGTTCTAATGAAAAACTGTTTTTT.

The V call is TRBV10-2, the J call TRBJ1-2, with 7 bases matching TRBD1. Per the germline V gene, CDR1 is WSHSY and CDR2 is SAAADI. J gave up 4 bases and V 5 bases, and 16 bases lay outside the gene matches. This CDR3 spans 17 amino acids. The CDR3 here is CASSSAGDRTLVYGYTF. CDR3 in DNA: TGCGCCAGCAGTTCCGCGGGGGACAGAACCCTCGTCTATGGCTACACCTTC.

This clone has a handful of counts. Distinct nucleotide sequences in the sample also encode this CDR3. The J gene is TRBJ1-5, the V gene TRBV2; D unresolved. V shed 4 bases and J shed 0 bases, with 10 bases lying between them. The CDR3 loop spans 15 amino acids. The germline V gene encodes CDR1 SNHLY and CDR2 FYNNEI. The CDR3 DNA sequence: TGTGCCAGCAGTGGGCAGGATTATAGCAATCAGCCCCAGCATTTT. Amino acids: CASSGQDYSNQPQHF.

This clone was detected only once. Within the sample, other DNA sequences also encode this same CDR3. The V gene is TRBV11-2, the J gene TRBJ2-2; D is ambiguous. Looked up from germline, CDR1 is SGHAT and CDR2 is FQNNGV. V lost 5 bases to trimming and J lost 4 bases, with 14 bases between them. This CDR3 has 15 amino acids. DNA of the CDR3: TGTGCCAGCAGCCCCGGTTTGGCCGGCACCGGGGAGCTGTTTTTT. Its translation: CASSPGLAGTGELFF.

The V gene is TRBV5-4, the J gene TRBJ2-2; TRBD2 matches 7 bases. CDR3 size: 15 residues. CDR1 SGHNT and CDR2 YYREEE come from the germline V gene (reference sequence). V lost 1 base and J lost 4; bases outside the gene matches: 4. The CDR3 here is CASSLTTGGTGELFF. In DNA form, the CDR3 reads TGTGCCAGCAGCTTGACGACGGGGGGCACCGGGGAGCTGTTTTTT.

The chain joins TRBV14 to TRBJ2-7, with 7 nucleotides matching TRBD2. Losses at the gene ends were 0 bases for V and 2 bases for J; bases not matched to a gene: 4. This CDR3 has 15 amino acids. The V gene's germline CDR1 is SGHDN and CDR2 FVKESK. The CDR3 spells CASSQERGGTYEQYF. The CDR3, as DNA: TGTGCCAGCAGCCAAGAAAGGGGAGGGACCTACGAGCAGTACTTC.

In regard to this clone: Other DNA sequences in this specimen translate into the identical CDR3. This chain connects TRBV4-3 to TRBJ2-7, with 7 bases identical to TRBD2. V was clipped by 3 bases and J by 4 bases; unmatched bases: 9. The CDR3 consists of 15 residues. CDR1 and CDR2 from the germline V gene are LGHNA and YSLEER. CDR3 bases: TGCGCCAGCAGCCAGGATGGCGGGAGTCGGTACGAGCAGTACTTC. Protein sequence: CASSQDGGSRYEQYF.

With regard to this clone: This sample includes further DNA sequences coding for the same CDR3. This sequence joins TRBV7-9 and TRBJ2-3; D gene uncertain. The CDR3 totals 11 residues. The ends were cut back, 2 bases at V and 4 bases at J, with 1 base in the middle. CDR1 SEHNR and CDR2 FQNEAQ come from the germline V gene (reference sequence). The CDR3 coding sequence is TGTGCCAGCAGCTTATCAGATACGCAGTATTTT. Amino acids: CASSLSDTQYF.

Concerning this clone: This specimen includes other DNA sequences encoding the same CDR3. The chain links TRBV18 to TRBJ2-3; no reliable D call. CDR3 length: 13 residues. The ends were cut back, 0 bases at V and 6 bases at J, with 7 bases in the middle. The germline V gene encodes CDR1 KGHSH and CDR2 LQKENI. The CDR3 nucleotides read TGTGCCAGCTCACCACCAGGTGGGGATACGCAGTATTTT. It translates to CASSPPGGDTQYF. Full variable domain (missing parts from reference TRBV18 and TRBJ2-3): NAGVMQNPRHLVRRRGQEARLRCSPMKGHSHVYWYRQLPEEGLKFMVYLQKENIIDESGMPKERFSAEFPKEGPSILRIQQVVRGDSAAYFCASSPPGGDTQYFGPGTRLTVL.

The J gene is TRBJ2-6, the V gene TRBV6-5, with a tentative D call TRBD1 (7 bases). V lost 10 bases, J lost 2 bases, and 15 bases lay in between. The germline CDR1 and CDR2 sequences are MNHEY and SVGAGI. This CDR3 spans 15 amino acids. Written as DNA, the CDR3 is TGTGCCATCAGGGGGGTAGAGGCTGGGGCCAACGTCCTGACTTTC. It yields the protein CAIRGVEAGANVLTF.

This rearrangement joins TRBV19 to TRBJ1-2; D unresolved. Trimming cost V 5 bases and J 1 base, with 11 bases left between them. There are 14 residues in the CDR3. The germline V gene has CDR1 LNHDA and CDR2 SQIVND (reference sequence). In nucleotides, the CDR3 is TGTGCCAGTAGTGTCCCGGGAGTTAACTATGGCTACACCTTC. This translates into CASSVPGVNYGYTF.

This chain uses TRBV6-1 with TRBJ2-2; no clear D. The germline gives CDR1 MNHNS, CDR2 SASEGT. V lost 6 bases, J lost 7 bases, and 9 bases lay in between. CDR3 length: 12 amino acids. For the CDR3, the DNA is TGTGCCAGCAGCCCAATAGACGGGGAGCTGTTTTTT. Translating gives CASSPIDGELFF.

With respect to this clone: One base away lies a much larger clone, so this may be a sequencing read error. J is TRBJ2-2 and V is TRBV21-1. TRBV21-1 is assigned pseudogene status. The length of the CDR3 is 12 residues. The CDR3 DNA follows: TGTGCCAGCAGCTTGCACACCGGGGAGCTGTTTTTT. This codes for CASSLHTGELFF.

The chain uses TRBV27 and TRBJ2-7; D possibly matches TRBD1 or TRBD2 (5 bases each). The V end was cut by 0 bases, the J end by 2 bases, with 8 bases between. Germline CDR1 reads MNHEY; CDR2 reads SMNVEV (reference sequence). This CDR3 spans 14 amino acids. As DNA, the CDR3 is TGTGCCAGCAGTTTATCCCCGGGACCCTACGAGCAGTACTTC. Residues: CASSLSPGPYEQYF.

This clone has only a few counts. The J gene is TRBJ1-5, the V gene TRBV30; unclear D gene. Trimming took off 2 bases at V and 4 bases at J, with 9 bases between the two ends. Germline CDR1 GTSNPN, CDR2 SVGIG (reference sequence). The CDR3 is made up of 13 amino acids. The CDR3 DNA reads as TGTGCCTGGAGTCGGCAGGTTAATCAGCCCCAGCATTTT. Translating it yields CAWSRQVNQPQHF.

The CDR3 loop is CASRSTRTHRVNTEAFF. The CDR3 region has the DNA TGTGCCAGCAGATCGACAAGAACCCATCGCGTGAACACTGAAGCTTTCTTT. This chain uses TRBV28 with TRBJ1-1; D is unclear. The CDR3 contains 17 residues. Germline CDR1 reads MDHEN; CDR2 reads SYDVKM. Trimming took off 6 bases at V and 0 bases at J, with 20 bases between the two ends.

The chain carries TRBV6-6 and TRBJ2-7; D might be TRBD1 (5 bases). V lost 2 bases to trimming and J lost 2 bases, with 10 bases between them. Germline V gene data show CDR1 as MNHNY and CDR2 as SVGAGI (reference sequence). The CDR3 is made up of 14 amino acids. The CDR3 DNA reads TGTGCCAGCAGTTACCGGCAGGGCCCCTACGAGCAGTACTTC. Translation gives CASSYRQGPYEQYF.

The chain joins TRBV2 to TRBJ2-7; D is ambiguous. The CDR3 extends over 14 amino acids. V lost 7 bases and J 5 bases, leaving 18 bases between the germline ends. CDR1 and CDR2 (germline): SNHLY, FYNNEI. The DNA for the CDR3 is TGTGCCAGCACTCCGGGCAGGCAGAGAAACGAGCAGTACTTC. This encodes CASTPGRQRNEQYF.

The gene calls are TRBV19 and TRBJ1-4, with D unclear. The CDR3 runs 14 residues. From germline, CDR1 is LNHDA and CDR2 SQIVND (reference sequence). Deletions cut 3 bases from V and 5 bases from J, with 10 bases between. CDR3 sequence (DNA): TGTGCCAGTAGTATCCGGAACATGAATGAAAAACTGTTTTTT. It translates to CASSIRNMNEKLFF. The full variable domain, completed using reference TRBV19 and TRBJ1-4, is DGGITQSPKYLFRKEGQNVTLSCEQNLNHDAMYWYRQDPGQGLRLIYYSQIVNDFQKGDIAEGYSVSREKKESFPLTVTSAQKNPTAFYLCASSIRNMNEKLFFGSGTQLSVL.

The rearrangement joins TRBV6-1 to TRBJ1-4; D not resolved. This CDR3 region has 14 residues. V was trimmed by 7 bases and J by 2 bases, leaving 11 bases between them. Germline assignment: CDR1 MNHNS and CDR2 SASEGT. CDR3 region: CASTVRGTNEKLFF. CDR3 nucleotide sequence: TGTGCCAGCACCGTCCGAGGGACTAATGAAAAACTGTTTTTT.

CDR3 loop: CASSPNTGGTEAFF. The CDR3 region has the DNA TGTGCCAGTAGCCCGAACACAGGGGGCACTGAAGCTTTCTTT. The V gene is TRBV19, the J gene TRBJ1-1, with 8 bases fitting TRBD1. V lost 6 bases and J lost 4; bases outside the gene matches: 7. The CDR3 is 14 residues long. CDR1 and CDR2 from the germline V gene are LNHDA and SQIVND (reference sequence).

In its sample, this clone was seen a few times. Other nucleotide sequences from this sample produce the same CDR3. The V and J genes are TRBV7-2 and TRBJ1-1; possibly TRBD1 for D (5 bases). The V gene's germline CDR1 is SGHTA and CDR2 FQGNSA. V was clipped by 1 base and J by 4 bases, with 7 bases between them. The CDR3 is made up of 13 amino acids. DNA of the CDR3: TGTGCCAGCAGCTTAGGAGGGGCCACTGAAGCTTTCTTT. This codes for CASSLGGATEAFF.

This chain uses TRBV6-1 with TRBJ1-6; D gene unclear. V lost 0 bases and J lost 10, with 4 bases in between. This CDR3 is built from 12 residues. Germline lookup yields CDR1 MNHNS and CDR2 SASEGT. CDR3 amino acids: CASSEARSPLHF. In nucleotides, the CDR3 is TGTGCCAGCAGTGAAGCTAGATCACCCCTCCACTTT.

CDR3 loop: CASSVRVQETQYF. As DNA, the CDR3 is TGTGCCAGCTCAGTTCGAGTCCAAGAGACCCAGTACTTC. This chain uses TRBV18 with TRBJ2-5; D not resolved. This CDR3 has 13 amino acids. Germline V CDR1 and CDR2: KGHSH, LQKENI. The V end lost 5 bases, the J end lost 1 base, and 8 bases lay between the germline ends.

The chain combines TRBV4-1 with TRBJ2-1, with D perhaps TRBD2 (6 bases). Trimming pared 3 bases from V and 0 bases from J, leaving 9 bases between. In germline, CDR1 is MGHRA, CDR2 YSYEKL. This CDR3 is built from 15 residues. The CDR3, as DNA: TGCGCCAGCAGCCATCGGGAGAGCTCCTACAATGAGCAGTTCTTC. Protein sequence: CASSHRESSYNEQFF.

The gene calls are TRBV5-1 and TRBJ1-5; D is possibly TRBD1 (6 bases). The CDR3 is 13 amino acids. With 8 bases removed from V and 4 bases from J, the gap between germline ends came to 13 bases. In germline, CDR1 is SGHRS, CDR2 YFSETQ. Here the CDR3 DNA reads TGCGCCAGGGTGGGGGGCCGAAATCAGCCCCAGCATTTT. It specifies CARVGGRNQPQHF.

CDR3 loop: CAWSSGVSTDTQYF. The CDR3 region has the DNA TGTGCCTGGAGTAGCGGGGTAAGCACAGATACGCAGTATTTT. This sequence joins TRBV30 and TRBJ2-3, with TRBD2 matching over 7 bases. The CDR3 runs to 14 residues. V lost 2 bases and J lost 0; bases outside the gene matches: 2. The germline V gene has CDR1 GTSNPN and CDR2 SVGIG (reference sequence).

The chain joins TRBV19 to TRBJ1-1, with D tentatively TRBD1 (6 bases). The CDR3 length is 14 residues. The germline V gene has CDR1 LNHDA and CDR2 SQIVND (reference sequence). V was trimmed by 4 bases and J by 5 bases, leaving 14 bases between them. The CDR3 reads CASSTRQETTEAFF. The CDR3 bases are TGTGCCAGTAGTACTAGACAGGAAACTACTGAAGCTTTCTTT.

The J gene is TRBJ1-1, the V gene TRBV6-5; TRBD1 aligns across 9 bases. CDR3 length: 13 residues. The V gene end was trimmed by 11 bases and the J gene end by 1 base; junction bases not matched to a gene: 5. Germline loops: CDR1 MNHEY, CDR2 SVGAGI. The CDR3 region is CACNRGPNTEAFF. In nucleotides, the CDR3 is TGTGCCTGTAACAGGGGGCCGAACACTGAAGCTTTCTTT.